What follows are 20 T cell receptor beta chains derived from one specimen sequenced in a study of CD8+CD57+ T cells in acquired aplastic anemia. The study profiled TCR beta VDJ and CDR3 using genomic DNA as template. From the reads, TCRdb called clonotypes with MiXCR, one entry per CDR3 protein. The table includes about 470,000 distinct CDR3 sequences, more than 25% detected once. Whoever was chosen for sequencing had shown CD8+CD57+ cell expansion by flow cytometry. The sample taken for sequencing was sorted CD4+, CD8+, or CD8+CD57+ T cells (not recorded which) from PBMCs. The source is a human donor with aplastic anemia.

The sample holds many counts of this clonotype. The genes are TRBV19 and TRBJ1-1, with a tentative D call TRBD1 (5 bases). This CDR3 comprises 13 residues. Germline V gene data show CDR1 as LNHDA and CDR2 as SQIVND (reference sequence). The germline V and J ends were trimmed by 7 bases and 9 bases, with 18 bases remaining between them. CDR3 protein: CASTERTPSQAFF. The CDR3 nucleotides are TGTGCCAGTACGGAACGGACACCCTCTCAAGCTTTCTTT.

The chain uses TRBV5-1 and TRBJ1-6, with D unclear. The CDR3 runs 14 residues. Trimming removed 0 bases from V and 8 bases from J, with 9 bases in between. Germline V gene sequence: CDR1 SGHRS, CDR2 YFSETQ. The CDR3 DNA reads TGCGCCAGCAGCTTGGCTGGGGATGATTCACCCCTCCACTTT. It specifies CASSLAGDDSPLHF.

This clonotype was picked up many times. The rearrangement joins TRBV7-2 to TRBJ2-5; D is perhaps TRBD1 (5 bases). The germline V gene encodes CDR1 SGHTA and CDR2 FQGNSA. This CDR3 has 14 amino acids. The ends were cut back, 5 bases at V and 5 bases at J, with 15 bases in the middle. CDR3 amino acids: CASSPQRQQETQYF. The CDR3 coding sequence is TGTGCCAGCAGCCCGCAGCGACAGCAGGAGACCCAGTACTTC.

This clonotype was observed many times. The J gene is TRBJ2-2, the V gene TRBV25-1; no definite D call. V dropped 5 bases and J dropped 1 base, with 8 bases sitting between them. From germline, CDR1 is MGHDK and CDR2 SYGVNS. The CDR3 covers 14 residues. CDR3 DNA sequence: TGTGCCAGCAGTAGCGTCGGGAACACCGGGGAGCTGTTTTTT. Its protein is CASSSVGNTGELFF.

This chain's CDR3 is CASSEGHTIGAQYF. DNA of the CDR3: TGTGCCAGCAGCGAGGGACATACTATAGGCGCGCAGTACTTC. This chain uses TRBV9 with TRBJ2-7; maybe TRBD1 (6 bases). The CDR3 covers 14 residues. V was shortened by 3 bases and J by 9 bases, with 19 bases between the two germline ends. The germline CDR1 and CDR2 sequences are SGDLS and YYNGEE.

The chain recombines TRBV28 with TRBJ1-5, with a weak D call TRBD1 (5 bases). The CDR3 covers 16 residues. Trimming removed 10 bases from V and 7 bases from J, with 26 bases in between. Per the germline V gene, CDR1 is MDHEN and CDR2 is SYDVKM. The CDR3 loop reads CATNEFSRAGRQPQHF. CDR3 in DNA: TGTGCCACTAACGAGTTCTCACGGGCAGGGAGGCAGCCCCAGCATTTT.

DNA for the CDR3: TGTGCCATCGGGACAGGAGAGTTATATGGCTACACCTTC. Translating gives CAIGTGELYGYTF. V gene TRBV10-3 combines with J gene TRBJ1-2, with 8 bases identical to TRBD1. V was clipped by 8 bases and J by 5 bases; unmatched bases: 7. The CDR3 consists of 13 residues. Germline V gene sequence: CDR1 ENHRY, CDR2 SYGVKD.

The sample holds one count of this clonotype. V gene TRBV6-2 or TRBV6-3 combines with J gene TRBJ2-5, with TRBD1 matching over 7 bases. From germline, CDR1 is MNHEY and CDR2 SVGEGT. The CDR3 spans 18 residues. J gave up 1 base and V 5 bases, and 16 bases lay outside the gene matches. CDR3 nucleotides: TGTGCCAGCAGTAGACCAAACAGGGGTCGACTCGTCCAAGAGACCCAGTACTTC. This sequence encodes CASSRPNRGRLVQETQYF.

This clonotype showed up many times. The rearrangement joins TRBV6-1 to TRBJ2-7; no reliable D call. Germline V lookup: CDR1 MNHNS, CDR2 SASEGT. V was trimmed by 6 bases and J by 3 bases, leaving 9 bases between them. The CDR3 loop spans 12 amino acids. The CDR3 coding sequence is TGTGCCAGCAGGACCTCATACTACGAGCAGTACTTC. As protein: CASRTSYYEQYF.

This clonotype showed up many times. The chain recombines TRBV20-1 with TRBJ2-7; 8 bases match TRBD2. Per the germline V gene, CDR1 is DFQATT and CDR2 is SNEGSKA (reference sequence). Trimming cost V 3 bases and J 3 bases; bases outside gene matches: 4. The length of the CDR3 is 13 residues. CDR3 region: CSARVAGYYEQYF. In DNA, the CDR3 is TGCAGTGCTAGGGTAGCGGGATACTACGAGCAGTACTTC.

This clonotype was recorded at least ten times. The chain carries TRBV13 and TRBJ1-6, with D possibly TRBD1 on 5 matching bases. Trimming cost V 3 bases and J 6 bases, with 6 bases left between them. The V gene's germline CDR1 is PRHDT and CDR2 FYEKMQ (reference sequence). This CDR3 is 13 amino acids long. CDR3 protein: CASSFQGNSPLHF. CDR3 sequence (DNA): TGTGCCAGCAGCTTTCAGGGTAATTCACCCCTCCACTTT.

With respect to this clonotype: One base away lies a much larger clone, so this may be a sequencing read error. V gene TRBV5-1 combines with J gene TRBJ1-2; D is unclear. CDR1 SGHRS and CDR2 YFSETQ come from the germline V gene. The V end was cut by 3 bases, the J end by 4 bases, with 13 bases between. The CDR3 is made up of 14 amino acids. CDR3 sequence (DNA): TGCGCCAGCAGCTCGGCCGACTTCGCCTATGGCTACACCTTC. This codes for CASSSADFAYGYTF.

The chain links TRBV7-9 to TRBJ1-5, with 8 positions matching TRBD1. There are 15 residues in the CDR3. Looked up from germline, CDR1 is SEHNR and CDR2 is FQNEAQ (reference sequence). V shed 7 bases, J shed 2 bases, and the junction held 7 bases outside the gene matches. The CDR3 DNA follows: TGTGCCAGCATCCCGGGGGGACAGGGCAATCAGCCCCAGCATTTT. Protein sequence: CASIPGGQGNQPQHF.

This clonotype was seen at least ten times. The chain combines TRBV9 with TRBJ2-7; 8 bases map to TRBD2. V lost 0 bases to trimming and J lost 2 bases; unmatched junction nucleotides: 7. Germline V gene sequence: CDR1 SGDLS, CDR2 YYNGEE. CDR3 length: 16 residues. For the CDR3, the DNA is TGTGCCAGCAGCGTAGGAGATCTAGCGGGCCCCTACGAGCAGTACTTC. This encodes CASSVGDLAGPYEQYF.

The count of this clonotype is one. The CDR3 spells CASSPSGSPYNEQFF. CDR3 sequence (DNA): TGTGCCAGCAGTCCTAGCGGGAGCCCCTACAATGAGCAGTTCTTC. The genes are TRBV6-1 and TRBJ2-1; TRBD2 matches 10 bases. J was trimmed by 2 bases and V by 5 bases; bases with no gene match: 3. From germline, CDR1 is MNHNS and CDR2 SASEGT. This CDR3 spans 15 amino acids.

The V and J genes are TRBV28 and TRBJ1-5; the match to TRBD1 covers 10 bases. This CDR3 comprises 16 residues. From germline, CDR1 is MDHEN and CDR2 SYDVKM. Losses at the gene ends were 7 bases for V and 4 bases for J; bases not matched to a gene: 10. This CDR3 is CASTETGGFSNQPQHF. CDR3 nucleotides: TGTGCCAGCACTGAGACAGGGGGCTTTTCGAATCAGCCCCAGCATTTT.

V is TRBV24-1 and J is TRBJ2-7, with TRBD2 identical over 9 bases. The CDR3 runs to 13 residues. Germline V lookup: CDR1 KGHDR, CDR2 SFDVKD. J gave up 1 base and V 8 bases, and 2 bases lay outside the gene matches. CDR3 region: CATTSGESYEQYF. The CDR3 nucleotides read TGTGCCACCACTAGCGGGGAGTCCTACGAGCAGTACTTC.

This clonotype was seen only a few times. CDR3 in DNA: TGTGCCACCAGCAGAGGACAGGGGTACACTGAAGCTTTCTTT. This sequence encodes CATSRGQGYTEAFF. This chain joins TRBV15 and TRBJ1-1; 8 bases fit TRBD1. V lost 1 base, J lost 3 bases, and 1 base stayed unmatched. The CDR3 is 14 amino acids. CDR1 is LNHNV, CDR2 YYDKDF, per germline (reference sequence).

The rearrangement joins TRBV14 to TRBJ2-7, with TRBD2 identical over 7 bases. The CDR3 runs 15 residues. CDR1 and CDR2 (germline): SGHDN, FVKESK. The V and J ends lost 1 base and 0 bases, in that order; junction bases with no gene match: 3. The CDR3 DNA sequence: TGTGCCAGCAGCCAAGGGGCGGGGGTCTCCTACGAGCAGTACTTC. Translating gives CASSQGAGVSYEQYF.

The chain uses TRBV19 and TRBJ2-1, with 8 nucleotides matching TRBD2. After removal of 3 bases from V and 2 bases from J, the junction contained 3 bases not matched to a gene. In germline, CDR1 is LNHDA, CDR2 SQIVND (reference sequence). This CDR3 spans 15 amino acids. CDR3 protein: CASSITSGAYNEQFF. CDR3 in DNA: TGTGCCAGTAGTATCACTAGCGGAGCCTACAATGAGCAGTTCTTC.